This entry lists 20 T cell receptor beta chains sequenced from one sample in a study of identical twins. TCRdb itself ran the 5' RACE reads through MiXCR, one entry per CDR3 protein. The sample holds about 260,000 distinct CDR3 sequences, 5.5% to 8% seen once. The same data also went into a second study, on yellow fever vaccine responses in identical twins.

The sequenced material came from memory (CD45RO+) T cells sorted from blood. These receptors all stem from a woman between 18 and 29 years old in good health.

This clonotype has a count of ten or more. V gene TRBV18 combines with J gene TRBJ2-5; no definite D call. The CDR3 covers 14 residues. Trimming pared 2 bases from V and 0 bases from J, leaving 7 bases between. Germline values: CDR1 KGHSH, CDR2 LQKENI. Here the CDR3 reads CASSPARNQETQYF. The CDR3 coding sequence is TGTGCCAGCTCACCAGCCCGGAACCAAGAGACCCAGTACTTC.

The sample holds many counts of this clonotype. The CDR3 reads CASSKGTAYNEQFF. The CDR3 nucleotides are TGTGCCAGCAGTAAAGGGACAGCTTACAATGAGCAGTTCTTC. The chain carries TRBV6-1 and TRBJ2-1, with 7 bases aligning to TRBD1. The CDR3 covers 14 residues. Trimming removed 5 bases from V and 4 bases from J; junction bases left unmatched: 5. CDR1 and CDR2 from the germline V gene are MNHNS and SASEGT.

This clonotype was counted only a few times. The chain has TRBV20-1 and TRBJ2-1, with TRBD2 matching 11 bases. After removal of 5 bases from V and 7 bases from J, the junction contained 19 bases not matched to a gene. This CDR3 spans 18 amino acids. Germline CDR1 reads DFQATT; CDR2 reads SNEGSKA (reference sequence). CDR3 protein: CSARPPGLAGGPGNEQFF. The CDR3 DNA reads TGCAGTGCTCGACCCCCTGGACTAGCGGGTGGACCCGGAAATGAGCAGTTCTTC.

This clonotype was detected ten times or more. This chain joins TRBV21-1 and TRBJ2-7; the table's D gene call, TRBD2, was not cross checked with the DNA. TRBV21-1 is marked as a pseudogene. The CDR3 sequence is 18 residues long. CDR3 loop: CASSTRIFRAVPTYEQYF. The CDR3 nucleotides read TGTGCCAGCAGCACCCGAATCTTTAGGGCAGTGCCGACCTACGAGCAGTACTTC.

This clonotype was counted many times. This rearrangement joins TRBV5-1 to TRBJ1-6, with 7 bases fitting TRBD1. Germline assignment: CDR1 SGHRS and CDR2 YFSETQ. V lost 4 bases, J lost 9 bases, and 7 bases stayed unmatched. The length of the CDR3 is 14 residues. CDR3 residues: CASSTGQDLSPLHF. Here the CDR3 DNA reads TGCGCCAGCAGCACCGGACAGGATCTTTCACCCCTCCACTTT.

The chain is built from TRBV7-6 and TRBJ1-5; tentatively, D is TRBD1 (5 bases). Germline lookup yields CDR1 SGHVS and CDR2 FNYEAQ. Trimming took 3 bases from V and 4 from J, leaving 10 bases between them. The length of the CDR3 is 14 residues. CDR3 coding DNA: TGTGCCAGCAGCTTCGGGCAGGGAAATCAGCCCCAGCATTTT. Translated: CASSFGQGNQPQHF. The whole variable domain, remainder taken from reference TRBV7-6 and TRBJ1-5, is GAGVSQSPRYKVTKRGQDVALRCDPISGHVSLYWYRQALGQGPEFLTYFNYEAQQDKSGLPNDRFSAERPEGSISTLTIQRTEQRDSAMYRCASSFGQGNQPQHFGDGTRLSIL.

The sample holds many counts of this clonotype. This sequence joins TRBV18 and TRBJ2-3; maybe TRBD1 (5 bases). Germline V gene lookup returns CDR1 KGHSH and CDR2 LQKENI. Trimming cost V 3 bases and J 0 bases, with 22 bases left between them. This CDR3 region has 19 residues. The CDR3 protein is CASSPKHSIGQISTDTQYF. CDR3 coding DNA: TGTGCCAGCTCACCGAAACACTCTATCGGACAAATAAGCACAGATACGCAGTATTTT.

This chain links TRBV10-3 with TRBJ2-5; TRBD2 matches at 10 bases. Trimming removed 7 bases from V and 5 bases from J; junction bases left unmatched: 7. This CDR3 comprises 14 residues. Germline V gene sequence: CDR1 ENHRY, CDR2 SYGVKD. The CDR3 bases are TGTGCCATCATGGCTAGCGGGAGCGGGGAGACCCAGTACTTC. Protein sequence: CAIMASGSGETQYF.

This chain uses TRBV11-3 with TRBJ2-7; 7 bases are shared with TRBD1. CDR1 is SGHNT, CDR2 YENEEA, per germline. Germline trimming cut 1 base from V and 3 bases from J; bases unmatched to any gene: 6. This CDR3 comprises 15 residues. CDR3 nucleotides: TGTGCCAGCAGCTTAGTTGGACAGGAGTTCTACGAGCAGTACTTC. It yields the protein CASSLVGQEFYEQYF.

The chain carries TRBV29-1 and TRBJ1-2; D is ambiguous. The CDR3 is 14 residues long. The germline V and J ends were trimmed by 4 bases and 7 bases, with 19 bases remaining between them. Germline CDR1 and CDR2: SQVTM and ANQGSEA. CDR3: CSVAKGVVGSGYTF. As DNA, the CDR3 is TGCAGCGTTGCGAAAGGAGTGGTAGGGTCTGGCTACACCTTC.

This clonotype was seen a few times. The CDR3 DNA follows: TGCAGTGCTAGACCGTCCGTCCTACTAGCGGGGCGATACAATGAGCAGTTCTTC. This translates into CSARPSVLLAGRYNEQFF. The chain carries TRBV20-1 and TRBJ2-1, with 10 nucleotides matching TRBD2. J was trimmed by 4 bases and V by 2 bases; bases with no gene match: 14. The V gene's germline CDR1 is DFQATT and CDR2 SNEGSKA (reference sequence). The CDR3 loop spans 18 amino acids.

The gene calls are TRBV9 and TRBJ2-1; D call uncertain. V lost 6 bases, J lost 11 bases, and 21 bases lay in between. This CDR3 region has 14 residues. Germline V gene data show CDR1 as SGDLS and CDR2 as YYNGEE. The CDR3 loop reads CASTMGGRLEKQFF. The CDR3 DNA reads as TGTGCCAGCACCATGGGCGGAAGATTGGAAAAGCAGTTCTTC.

Points on this clonotype: An end of the junction differs from the germline gene, which may be a read error. Here the CDR3 reads CASSLVRIDDQFF. The CDR3 DNA reads as TGTGCCAGCAGTTTAGTTCGGATAGATGACCAGTTCTTC. The rearrangement joins TRBV12-3 or TRBV12-4 to TRBJ2-1, with D uncertain. The CDR3 totals 13 residues.

This clonotype was seen ten or more times. CDR3 sequence: CASSLGTSGSRNEQFF. In DNA, the CDR3 is TGTGCCAGCAGTTTAGGGACGAGCGGGAGCAGAAATGAGCAGTTCTTC. The gene calls are TRBV12-3 or TRBV12-4 and TRBJ2-1, with 8 bases fitting TRBD2. The CDR3 has 16 amino acids. V shed 1 base, J shed 7 bases, and the junction held 9 bases outside the gene matches.

In its sample, this clonotype was seen many times. V gene TRBV2 combines with J gene TRBJ2-1; TRBD2 aligns across 7 bases. The ends lost 7 bases at V and 5 bases at J; junction bases unmatched: 14. The CDR3 loop spans 16 amino acids. From germline, CDR1 is SNHLY and CDR2 FYNNEI. CDR3: CASTLERGGPNNEQFF. The CDR3 nucleotides read TGTGCCAGCACTCTGGAGCGGGGAGGTCCTAACAATGAGCAGTTCTTC. Combining the CDR3 with reference TRBV2 and TRBJ2-1 gives the whole variable domain EPEVTQTPSHQVTQMGQEVILRCVPISNHLYFYWYRQILGQKVEFLVSFYNNEISEKSEIFDDQFSVERPDGSNFTLKIRSTKLEDSAMYFCASTLERGGPNNEQFFGPGTRLTVL.

This clonotype occurred many times. The chain is built from TRBV28 and TRBJ1-5, with D possibly matching TRBD1 (5 bases). The CDR3 is 16 amino acids. Trimming removed 2 bases at V and 4 bases at J, with 15 bases between. Germline CDR1 and CDR2: MDHEN and SYDVKM. The DNA of the CDR3 is TGTGCCAGCAGTTTACGGCCATCGGCAGGGAATCAGCCCCAGCATTTT. It is translated as CASSLRPSAGNQPQHF. Based on the CDR3 plus reference TRBV28 and TRBJ1-5, the full variable domain is DVKVTQSSRYLVKRTGEKVFLECVQDMDHENMFWYRQDPGLGLRLIYFSYDVKMKEKGDIPEGYSVSREKKERFSLILESASTNQTSMYLCASSLRPSAGNQPQHFGDGTRLSIL.

Only a few counts were recorded for this clonotype. The chain links TRBV4-2 to TRBJ2-3; 8 nucleotides match TRBD1. Trimming took 2 bases from V and 3 from J; bases not matched to a gene: 7. CDR1 is LGHNA, CDR2 YNFKEQ, per germline. CDR3 length: 16 amino acids. The CDR3 DNA is TGTGCCAGCAGCCAACCTGGACAGGGCCGTACAGATACGCAGTATTTT. It specifies CASSQPGQGRTDTQYF.

This clonotype was observed at least ten times. V is TRBV12-3 or TRBV12-4 and J is TRBJ1-2, with 9 bases identical to TRBD1. The trim removed 8 bases at V and 2 bases at J, leaving 6 bases unmatched. This CDR3 has 14 amino acids. CDR3 DNA: TGTGCCAGCGGGACAGGGCGATCAAACTATGGCTACACCTTC. This encodes CASGTGRSNYGYTF.

The J gene is TRBJ2-5, the V gene TRBV11-2; D gene unclear. The CDR3 sequence is 15 residues long. Deletions cut 1 base from V and 5 bases from J, with 14 bases between. CDR1 and CDR2 (germline): SGHAT, FQNNGV. The CDR3 nucleotides are TGTGCCAGCAGCTTAGGAGGCCGGTCGTGGGAGACCCAGTACTTC. Its protein is CASSLGGRSWETQYF.

This clonotype was seen at least ten times. The chain has TRBV20-1 and TRBJ1-1; 8 bases align to TRBD1. CDR3 length: 15 residues. CDR1 and CDR2 from the germline V gene are DFQATT and SNEGSKA (reference sequence). V lost 0 bases to trimming and J lost 5 bases; unmatched junction nucleotides: 8. In DNA, the CDR3 is TGCAGTGCTAGAGATCCGGGACAGGACCGGACTGAAGCTTTCTTT. Translated, it gives CSARDPGQDRTEAFF.